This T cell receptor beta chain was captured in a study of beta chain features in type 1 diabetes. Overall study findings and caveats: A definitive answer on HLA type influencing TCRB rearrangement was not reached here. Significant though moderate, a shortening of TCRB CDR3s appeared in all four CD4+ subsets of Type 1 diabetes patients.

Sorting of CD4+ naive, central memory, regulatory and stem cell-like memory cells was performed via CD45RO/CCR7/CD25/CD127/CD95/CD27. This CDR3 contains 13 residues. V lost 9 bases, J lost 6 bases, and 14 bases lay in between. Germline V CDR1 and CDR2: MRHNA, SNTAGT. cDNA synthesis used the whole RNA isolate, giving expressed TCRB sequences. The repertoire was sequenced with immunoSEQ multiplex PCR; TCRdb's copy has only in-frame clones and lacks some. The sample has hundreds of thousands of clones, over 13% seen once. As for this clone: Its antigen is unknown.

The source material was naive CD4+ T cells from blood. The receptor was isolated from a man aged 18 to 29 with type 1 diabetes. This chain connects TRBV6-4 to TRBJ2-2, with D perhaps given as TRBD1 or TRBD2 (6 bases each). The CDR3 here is CARFPGAPGELFF. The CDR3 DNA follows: TGTGCCAGATTTCCGGGGGCCCCCGGGGAGCTGTTTTTT.